The 9 T cell receptor beta chains below all came from one sample that was sequenced in a study of T cell repertoires in cytomegalovirus infection. TCRdb ran MiXCR on the reads and lists one entry per CDR3 protein. The table lists approximately 70,000 distinct CDR3 sequences, approximately 22% of them singletons, with about 63% in the top ten. These receptors' targets are unknown. The sequenced sample was CD8+ T cells from cultured PBMCs, obtained from culture after CMV antigen stimulation. Every receptor here comes from a human donor in good health (CMV status not recorded). Some clones in this sample may be carry-over from other donors' samples.

The chain links TRBV7-9 to TRBJ1-5; D not certain. The CDR3 runs 14 residues. With 3 bases removed from V and 5 bases from J, the gap between germline ends came to 11 bases. The germline V gene has CDR1 SEHNR and CDR2 FQNEAQ (reference sequence). CDR3 amino acids: CASSFGGTHQPQHF. In DNA, the CDR3 is TGTGCCAGCAGCTTCGGCGGAACTCATCAGCCCCAGCATTTT. The complete variable domain, with remaining parts taken from reference TRBV7-9 and TRBJ1-5, reads DTGVSQNPRHKITKRGQNVTFRCDPISEHNRLYWYRQTLGQGPEFLTYFQNEAQLEKSRLLSDRFSAERPKGSFSTLEIQRTEQGDSAMYLCASSFGGTHQPQHFGDGTRLSIL.

This clonotype was counted many times. This chain joins TRBV12-3 or TRBV12-4 and TRBJ1-1; D is uncertain. CDR3 size: 15 residues. V was trimmed by 0 bases and J by 1 base, leaving 9 bases between them. CDR3 protein: CASSLAFDKNTEAFF. In DNA form, the CDR3 reads TGTGCCAGCAGTTTAGCGTTTGACAAGAACACTGAAGCTTTCTTT.

The table lists this clonotype with a few counts. The chain has TRBV12-3 or TRBV12-4 and TRBJ2-5; no firm D call. The CDR3 runs 10 residues. Trimming took off 6 bases at V and 5 bases at J, with 4 bases between the two ends. CDR3 DNA sequence: TGTGCCAGCAGGGGGGAGACCCAGTACTTC. Protein product: CASRGETQYF.

The sample holds many counts of this clonotype. The gene calls are TRBV7-8 and TRBJ1-5; D not certain. V was clipped by 0 bases and J by 0 bases, with 12 bases between them. Germline V gene lookup returns CDR1 SGHVS and CDR2 FQNEAQ. CDR3 length equals 17 residues. Here the CDR3 reads CASSLAGGRNSNQPQHF. In DNA form, the CDR3 reads TGTGCCAGCAGCTTAGCAGGAGGGAGGAATAGCAATCAGCCCCAGCATTTT.

The rearrangement links TRBV27 to TRBJ1-2, with 8 bases that match TRBD1. Trimming cost V 6 bases and J 8 bases; bases outside gene matches: 8. The germline V gene encodes CDR1 MNHEY and CDR2 SMNVEV (reference sequence). There are 13 residues in the CDR3. The CDR3 is CASRDRATAGYTF. The CDR3 DNA reads TGTGCCAGCAGGGACAGGGCCACCGCGGGCTACACCTTC.

This clonotype was counted only a few times. V and J are TRBV12-3 or TRBV12-4 and TRBJ1-5; D possibly corresponds to TRBD1 (6 bases). The CDR3 is 15 amino acids. Trimming left V 5 bases short and J 4 bases short, with 15 bases between. For the CDR3, the DNA is TGTGCCAGCAGTGTTATCGGGACAACAAATCAGCCCCAGCATTTT. This codes for CASSVIGTTNQPQHF.

The V and J genes are TRBV6-6 and TRBJ2-3, with 14 bases aligning to TRBD2. The CDR3 has 17 amino acids. J gave up 1 base and V 0 bases, and 0 bases lay outside the gene matches. The germline CDR1 and CDR2 sequences are MNHNY and SVGAGI (reference sequence). CDR3 sequence reads: CASSYSGLAGGTDTQYF. The CDR3, as DNA: TGTGCCAGCAGTTACTCGGGACTAGCGGGGGGCACAGATACGCAGTATTTT.

CDR3: CASSPQGVYSPLHF. In nucleotides, the CDR3 is TGTGCCAGCAGCCCGCAGGGGGTGTATTCACCCCTCCACTTT. This sequence joins TRBV7-9 and TRBJ1-6; TRBD1 matches at 7 bases. After removal of 5 bases from V and 8 bases from J, the junction contained 6 bases not matched to a gene. Germline-derived CDR1 and CDR2 are SEHNR and FQNEAQ (reference sequence). The CDR3 sequence is 14 residues long.

This clonotype was seen more than once but under ten times. The chain has TRBV12-3 or TRBV12-4 and TRBJ1-3, with D hard to call. The CDR3 sequence is 13 residues long. Trimming cost V 4 bases and J 8 bases, with 12 bases left between them. CDR3 nucleotides: TGTGCCAGCAGTTCCCCAGGTACAGACACCATATATTTT. It yields the protein CASSSPGTDTIYF.